This is a list of T cell receptor beta chains from one sample in a study of patients and donors after allogeneic stem cell transplantation. MiXCR was run by TCRdb on the RT-PCR reads, yielding one entry per CDR3 protein. The top ten clones hold under 6.5% of a sample with more than 850,000 distinct CDR3 sequences, about 20% of them seen once. The source material was blood, either unsorted or a sorted T cell fraction (not recorded which). These TCRs come from a human donor who was either an allogeneic HSCT recipient or a stem cell or donor lymphocyte infusion donor (not recorded which). It is not recorded whose cells these are; they may come from a transplant donor. The CDR3 runs from the conserved cysteine through the conserved F or W. A D gene is named only where the DNA matches it firmly. Clone size, where shown, is once, few, many, or a class for clones that have expanded.

DNA | CDR3 | D | J | size | V
TGCAGTGCTAGAGTCGGGAGAGGGGGGCCCACCGGGGAGCTGTTTTTT | CSARVGRGGPTGELFF | . | TRBJ2-2 | few | TRBV20-1
TGCGCCAGCAGCCCAGGGACGGAATATAATTCACCCCTCCACTTT | CASSPGTEYNSPLHF | . | TRBJ1-6 | few | TRBV5-1
TGCAGCGTTGTTTTCAGACACCATAGCACAGATACGCAGTATTTT | CSVVFRHHSTDTQYF | . | TRBJ2-3 | few | TRBV29-1
TGTGCCAGCAGTTTAGCGCTAGGCAGGGGATTCGACAATGAGCAGTTCTTC | CASSLALGRGFDNEQFF | . | TRBJ2-1 | . | TRBV12-3/TRBV12-4
TGCAGTCGAAGGGCCAGCTCCTATAATTCACCCCTCCACTTT | CSRRASSYNSPLHF | . | TRBJ1-6 | . | TRBV20-1
TGTGCCAGCTCACCACGTACGACAGACAGGGGTTTCGAGCAGTACTTC | CASSPRTTDRGFEQYF | TRBD1 | TRBJ2-7 | few | TRBV18
TGTGCCAGCAGCCTCTCCGTGGGGGACGGTGGAAACACCATATATTTT | CASSLSVGDGGNTIYF | . | TRBJ1-3 | few | TRBV5-5
TGTGCCAGCAGCTTTATTCCCCCGGACAGGGGAACCAATGGCTACACCTTC | CASSFIPPDRGTNGYTF | TRBD1 | TRBJ1-2 | . | TRBV5-5
TGCAGTGCCATTTCAGGGGGCTCGGGTAGCGGTTCACCCCTCCACTTT | CSAISGGSGSGSPLHF | TRBD1 | TRBJ1-6 | . | TRBV20-1
TGTGCCAGCAGCCCACCCGGGACAGTTCGAAACACCATATATTTT | CASSPPGTVRNTIYF | TRBD1 | TRBJ1-3 | few | TRBV9
TGTGCCAGCAGCATAAGGACAAACACCGGGGAGCTGTTTTTT | CASSIRTNTGELFF | . | TRBJ2-2 | . | TRBV9
TGCAGCGCCCCTACGGGACTAGCGATCGATGAGCAGTTCTTC | CSAPTGLAIDEQFF | TRBD2 | TRBJ2-1 | few | TRBV20-1
TGTGCCAGCGGACATCACAGGGTATCCAATCAGCCCCAGCATTTT | CASGHHRVSNQPQHF | . | TRBJ1-5 | few | TRBV12-3/TRBV12-4
TGTGCCAGCAGCCTTTTGGGGACAGCCATTTCTCACAATGAGCAGTTCTTC | CASSLLGTAISHNEQFF | TRBD1 | TRBJ2-1 | few | TRBV11-1
TGTGCCAGCAGGGTCCCGGGACAGGCTACAGATACGCAGTATTTT | CASRVPGQATDTQYF | TRBD1 | TRBJ2-3 | . | TRBV5-6
TGTGCCAGCAGTTACTCGAGAGACGGATCCTACGAGCAGTACTTC | CASSYSRDGSYEQYF | . | TRBJ2-7 | . | TRBV6-5
TGTGCCAGCAGCCAAACCGGGACCCGGCTTGGCGAGCAGTACTTC | CASSQTGTRLGEQYF | . | TRBJ2-7 | . | TRBV7-3
TGTGCCAGCTCCTCGTTCCCGAGCTCCTACAATGAGCAGTTCTTC | CASSSFPSSYNEQFF | . | TRBJ2-1 | . | TRBV27
TGTGCCAGCAGCTTAAGGAGGGGACGGGAGCGGGACTACGAGCAGTACTTC | CASSLRRGRERDYEQYF | TRBD2 | TRBJ2-7 | . | TRBV7-2
TGCAGCACGCTCTGGACAGGGGGAGGGAACACTGAAGCTTTCTTT | CSTLWTGGGNTEAFF | TRBD1 | TRBJ1-1 | few | TRBV29-1
TGTGCCAGCAGTGACAGACCCGGGAATCAGCCCCAGCATTTT | CASSDRPGNQPQHF | . | TRBJ1-5 | few | TRBV2
TGCAGTGCTAGCGTACCGGGACAGGGAAGTTTATATGGCTACACCTTC | CSASVPGQGSLYGYTF | TRBD1 | TRBJ1-2 | few | TRBV20-1
TGTACCAGCAGCTTACTAGGACCGTCTCGCCCTTACAATGAGCAGTTCTTC | CTSSLLGPSRPYNEQFF | . | TRBJ2-1 | few | TRBV11-1
TGTGCCAGCAGCCAAGATTTATTCTTCGGGGATAGTGAAGCTTTCTTT | CASSQDLFFGDSEAFF | . | TRBJ1-1 | . | TRBV3-1
TGTGCCAGCAGCTTAGAGCTAGGGACGGGGACTGAAGCTTTCTTT | CASSLELGTGTEAFF | . | TRBJ1-1 | few | TRBV7-9
TGTGCCAGCAGTTTAGGCAGGGCCGAGCAGTACTTC | CASSLGRAEQYF | . | TRBJ2-7 | . | TRBV28
TGTGCCAGCAGTGATGAGTTAGCGTCGTACAATGAGCAGTTCTTC | CASSDELASYNEQFF | . | TRBJ2-1 | few | TRBV2
TGTGCCAGCAGCCCCAGCCTTCCTAATGAAAAACTGTTTTTT | CASSPSLPNEKLFF | . | TRBJ1-4 | few | TRBV5-5
TGTGCCAGCAGCTTACCCTCTAACTATGGCTACACCTTC | CASSLPSNYGYTF | . | TRBJ1-2 | few | TRBV7-9
TGCGCCAGCAGCTTGGAGGGGGGTTCGTTCGCTGAAGCTTTCTTT | CASSLEGGSFAEAFF | . | TRBJ1-1 | few | TRBV5-1
TGCAGCGTTGCTCGGGGCGGGGGTGAAAAACTGTTTTTT | CSVARGGGEKLFF | . | TRBJ1-4 | . | TRBV29-1
TGTGCCACCAGTGACCCGGGACAGCTCGGCCAGCCCCAGCATTTT | CATSDPGQLGQPQHF | TRBD1 | TRBJ1-5 | few | TRBV24-1
TGCGCCAGCAGCCAAGAGCGGGGCGGCGAGCAGTACTTC | CASSQERGGEQYF | . | TRBJ2-7 | . | TRBV4-3
TGTGCCAGCAGCCCCCTTGGGGACCTGAGAGAGACCCAGTACTTC | CASSPLGDLRETQYF | . | TRBJ2-5 | . | TRBV7-8
TGTGCCAGCAGGTCGGGGGAGGCCGAGCAGTACTTC | CASRSGEAEQYF | . | TRBJ2-7 | . | TRBV2
TGTGCCAGCAGTGAAAATCTGTGGAGCGCCTTCTCCTACGAGCAGTACTTC | CASSENLWSAFSYEQYF | . | TRBJ2-7 | . | TRBV2
TGTGCCACCGAAGCGGGAGAACTATCCAATGAGCAGTTCTTC | CATEAGELSNEQFF | TRBD2 | TRBJ2-1 | few | TRBV24-1
TGTGCCAGCAGTTTAAACACCCGAAACACCGGGGAGCTGTTTTTT | CASSLNTRNTGELFF | . | TRBJ2-2 | few | TRBV28
TGTGCCAGCAGTTTAAGAGGGGGACCCAGAATGAACACTGAAGCTTTCTTT | CASSLRGGPRMNTEAFF | . | TRBJ1-1 | few | TRBV12-3/TRBV12-4
TGTGCCGGCAGCGGGACAGCCGGTTTTGCTTACGAGCAGTACTTC | CAGSGTAGFAYEQYF | . | TRBJ2-7 | . | TRBV4-2
TGTGCCAGCAGCTTGCGACAGTCGCTCTACGAGCAGTACTTC | CASSLRQSLYEQYF | . | TRBJ2-7 | . | TRBV5-6
TGTGCCAGCAGCCCTTGGGTCCGCAATCAGCCCCAGCATTTT | CASSPWVRNQPQHF | . | TRBJ1-5 | . | TRBV6-1
TGTGCCCAAGGGACAGCGGCCACTGAAGCTTTCTTT | CAQGTAATEAFF | TRBD1 | TRBJ1-1 | . | TRBV30
TGTGCCAGCAGCGCCCAGACAGGGAACAACTACGAGCAGTACTTC | CASSAQTGNNYEQYF | TRBD1 | TRBJ2-7 | . | TRBV9
TGCGCCAGCAGCCAAGTTGGTCGGAAGGTTGGGGACAGGGGGCATGGCTACACCTTC | CASSQVGRKVGDRGHGYTF | TRBD1 | TRBJ1-2 | few | TRBV4-1
TGTGCCAGCGGCCCTCGGGGGGCAGATACGCAGTATTTT | CASGPRGADTQYF | TRBD2 | TRBJ2-3 | . | TRBV27
TGTGCCAGCACAGAGGACAGGGGCGAGCAGTACTTC | CASTEDRGEQYF | TRBD1 | TRBJ2-7 | . | TRBV12-3/TRBV12-4
TGTGCCATCAAGATGACTAGCGGGCCTAACACCGGGGAGCTGTTTTTT | CAIKMTSGPNTGELFF | TRBD2 | TRBJ2-2 | many | TRBV10-3
TGTGCCACCAGCCGAGGGCGGACAGTCTATGGCTACACCTTC | CATSRGRTVYGYTF | . | TRBJ1-2 | . | TRBV15
TGTGCCAGCAGCTTGGATGGGGCAGCCGGGGAGCTGTTTTTT | CASSLDGAAGELFF | . | TRBJ2-2 | . | TRBV7-9
TGTGCCAGCAGTAATCGCAGACAGGGGGCCGGGGAGCTGTTTTTT | CASSNRRQGAGELFF | TRBD1 | TRBJ2-2 | few | TRBV28